The 31 T cell receptor beta chains reported below all come from one sample, sequenced in a study of cytomegalovirus exposure and HLA in healthy donors. The PCR contained 60 Vbeta and 13 Jbeta primers. Measured with immunoSEQ multiplex PCR; TCRdb has only the in-frame clones, and not every one. The sample lists 130,000 to 150,000 clones, about 80% occurring once. The sequencing input was PBMCs. These receptors all come from a man younger than 40 in good health and CMV-seronegative.

The genes are TRBV10-3 and TRBJ1-1, with 11 bases aligning to TRBD1. Germline V gives CDR1 ENHRY, CDR2 SYGVKD. V was clipped by 6 bases and J by 4 bases; unmatched bases: 1. CDR3 length equals 13 residues. The CDR3 is CAIRGQGVTEAFF. CDR3 bases: TGTGCCATCAGGGGACAGGGGGTCACTGAAGCTTTCTTT.

V gene TRBV9 combines with J gene TRBJ2-1; weak D call: TRBD2 (6 bases). V lost 6 bases and J lost 7, with 20 bases in between. The germline V gene has CDR1 SGDLS and CDR2 YYNGEE. This CDR3 has 15 residues. CDR3: CASTQRGGILNEQFF. CDR3 DNA sequence: TGTGCCAGCACCCAACGCGGCGGGATTCTAAATGAGCAGTTCTTC.

The chain uses TRBV12-5 and TRBJ2-1, with 15 nucleotides matching TRBD2. CDR3 length equals 21 residues. Germline V CDR1 and CDR2: LGHNT, FRNRAP. J lost 2 bases, V lost 0 bases, and 11 bases had no gene match. The CDR3 region has the DNA TGTGCTAGTGGTTTGGTAAGGACGGGACTAGCGGGGGGCCCCACCTACAATGAGCAGTTCTTC. Its translation is CASGLVRTGLAGGPTYNEQFF.

This clone turned up a few times. This chain joins TRBV19 and TRBJ1-3; TRBD1 matches at 9 bases. The V segment lost 5 bases and the J segment 3 bases; nucleotides outside the gene matches: 8. Germline CDR1 and CDR2: LNHDA and SQIVND (reference sequence). The CDR3 covers 16 residues. CDR3: CASSQPGTGNGNTIYF. The CDR3 DNA is TGTGCCAGTAGTCAACCCGGGACAGGGAATGGAAACACCATATATTTT.

The rearrangement uses TRBV30 and TRBJ1-2; 10 bases line up with TRBD1. The CDR3 consists of 14 residues. Germline assignment: CDR1 GTSNPN and CDR2 SVGIG (reference sequence). V was pared by 4 bases and J by 8 bases, with 10 bases of the junction left unmatched. This CDR3 reads CAWTAGTGEVGYTF. The CDR3 coding sequence is TGTGCCTGGACCGCCGGGACAGGGGAGGTCGGCTACACCTTC.

The CDR3 loop reads CASSALRTSGRLNTGELFF. CDR3 coding DNA: TGTGCCAGCAGTGCGTTAAGGACTAGCGGGAGGTTGAACACCGGGGAGCTGTTTTTT. This rearrangement joins TRBV6-1 to TRBJ2-2; 14 nucleotides align to TRBD2. The ends lost 4 bases at V and 1 base at J; junction bases unmatched: 8. CDR1 and CDR2 (germline): MNHNS, SASEGT. The CDR3 extends over 19 amino acids.

J is TRBJ2-5 and V is TRBV9; tentatively, D is TRBD1 (6 bases). This CDR3 region has 14 residues. Trimming took 0 bases from V and 3 from J, leaving 9 bases between them. Germline-derived CDR1 and CDR2 are SGDLS and YYNGEE. CDR3 loop: CASSVGAGEETQYF. Written as DNA, the CDR3 is TGTGCCAGCAGCGTAGGGGCAGGGGAAGAGACCCAGTACTTC.

The chain carries TRBV5-1 and TRBJ2-6; TRBD1 might be the D (6 bases). V lost 4 bases and J 0 bases, leaving 11 bases between the germline ends. There are 16 residues in the CDR3. CDR1 is SGHRS and CDR2 is YFSETQ in the germline V gene. The CDR3 here is CASSPGQNSGANVLTF. The CDR3 DNA sequence: TGCGCCAGCAGCCCGGGACAAAACTCTGGGGCCAACGTCCTGACTTTC. The full variable domain, with the rest looked up from reference TRBV5-1 and TRBJ2-6, is KAGVTQTPRYLIKTRGQQVTLSCSPISGHRSVSWYQQTPGQGLQFLFEYFSETQRNKGNFPGRFSGRQFSNSRSEMNVSTLELGDSALYLCASSPGQNSGANVLTFGAGSRLTVL.

This clone has a single count. The chain uses TRBV28 and TRBJ2-1, with D possibly being TRBD1 (6 bases). The CDR3 contains 11 residues. Between the trimmed V and J ends, which lost 3 bases and 15 bases, there was a span of 12 bases. Germline CDR1 MDHEN, CDR2 SYDVKM. The CDR3 is CASSFLRGTFF. The CDR3, as DNA: TGTGCCAGCAGTTTCCTCAGGGGCACGTTCTTC.

The V call is TRBV6-5, the J call TRBJ2-5, with D unresolved. The end of the DNA is better explained by TRBJ2-7, so the J call may be wrong. The CDR3 runs to 14 residues. In germline, CDR1 is MNHEY, CDR2 SVGAGI. In nucleotides, the CDR3 is TGTGCCAGCAGTTACGTATCAAGCGTATACGAGCAGTACTTC. Translated: CASSYVSSVYEQYF.

This chain's CDR3 is CASSGGGHYNSPLHF. CDR3 coding DNA: TGTGCCAGCAGCGGGGGGGGCCACTATAATTCACCCCTCCACTTT. The V gene is TRBV6-1, the J gene TRBJ1-6, with D maybe TRBD1 (6 bases). The germline gives CDR1 MNHNS, CDR2 SASEGT. V was cut by 6 bases and J by 3 bases, with 12 bases left in between. This CDR3 is built from 15 residues.

Here the CDR3 DNA reads TGTGCCAGCAGCTTGGTGGGGACAGGGGTTAGGGATGAGCAGTTCTTC. This translates into CASSLVGTGVRDEQFF. The gene calls are TRBV5-4 and TRBJ2-1; TRBD1 agrees at 10 bases. Germline assignment: CDR1 SGHNT and CDR2 YYREEE (reference sequence). The J segment lost 8 bases and the V segment lost 0 bases, leaving 8 bases of the junction unmatched. CDR3 size: 16 residues.

In its sample, this clone was seen once. The rearrangement links TRBV18 to TRBJ2-5; 14 bases map to TRBD2. Germline-derived CDR1 and CDR2 are KGHSH and LQKENI. J gave up 5 bases and V 3 bases, and 8 bases lay outside the gene matches. This CDR3 comprises 17 residues. The CDR3 DNA is TGTGCCAGCTCACCGACCGGGACTAGCGGGGGTTGGGAGACCCAGTACTTC. Translated, it gives CASSPTGTSGGWETQYF.

The V and J genes are TRBV5-1 and TRBJ2-5; 10 bases fit TRBD2. Germline lookup yields CDR1 SGHRS and CDR2 YFSETQ. J gave up 1 base and V 6 bases, and 9 bases lay outside the gene matches. This CDR3 comprises 16 residues. CDR3 nucleotides: TGCGCCAGCAATTTAGGGGCTAGCGGGAGCCAAGAGACCCAGTACTTC. It is translated as CASNLGASGSQETQYF.

V is TRBV18 and J is TRBJ2-5; 12 bases fit TRBD2. This CDR3 has 18 residues. Germline lookup yields CDR1 KGHSH and CDR2 LQKENI. V shed 3 bases and J 0 bases; nucleotides not matched to a gene: 8. The CDR3 loop reads CASSPREGTSGYQETQYF. The CDR3 DNA follows: TGTGCCAGCTCACCGCGGGAGGGGACTAGCGGGTACCAAGAGACCCAGTACTTC.

This CDR3 reads CASSELGGNRGRAEAFF. CDR3 nucleotides: TGTGCCAGCAGTGAGTTGGGGGGGAACAGGGGGAGGGCTGAAGCTTTCTTT. The V call is TRBV6-1, the J call TRBJ1-1, with 8 nucleotides matching TRBD1. The CDR3 totals 17 residues. Germline V gene sequence: CDR1 MNHNS, CDR2 SASEGT. V gave up 3 bases and J gave up 6 bases; unmatched junction bases: 15.

DNA of the CDR3: TGTGCCAGCAGCTTATTCGGGCAAATGAGGGACGAGCAGTACTTC. It specifies CASSLFGQMRDEQYF. V and J are TRBV7-9 and TRBJ2-7, with D perhaps TRBD2 (5 bases). Germline V lookup: CDR1 SEHNR, CDR2 FQNEAQ (reference sequence). V was cut by 2 bases and J by 5 bases, with 16 bases left in between. The CDR3 runs 15 residues.

The chain's CDR3 is CASSAQAGTSGSKGYEQYF. CDR3 bases: TGTGCCAGCAGTGCTCAGGCCGGGACTAGCGGGAGCAAAGGTTACGAGCAGTACTTC. V is TRBV28 and J is TRBJ2-7, with 14 bases matching TRBD2. Germline CDR1 is MDHEN and CDR2 is SYDVKM. This CDR3 region has 19 residues. Germline trimming cut 5 bases from V and 4 bases from J; bases unmatched to any gene: 16.

The chain is built from TRBV2 and TRBJ1-1, with no clear D. There are 14 residues in the CDR3. Looked up from germline, CDR1 is SNHLY and CDR2 is FYNNEI. Trimming stripped 6 bases from V and 5 bases from J, with 16 bases between. CDR3 loop: CASRTGRDRTEAFF. The CDR3 bases are TGTGCCAGCAGAACCGGACGGGATCGGACTGAAGCTTTCTTT.

This clone was recorded once. The chain links TRBV2 to TRBJ2-2; D may be TRBD2 (5 bases). Germline-derived CDR1 and CDR2 are SNHLY and FYNNEI. V lost 6 bases, J lost 0 bases, and 11 bases lay in between. There are 15 residues in the CDR3. The CDR3 nucleotides are TGTGCCAGCAGATCCCTCGGGACGAACACCGGGGAGCTGTTTTTT. It translates to CASRSLGTNTGELFF.

This clone was found a few times. The V call is TRBV5-1, the J call TRBJ1-1, with D uncertain. Between the trimmed V and J ends, which lost 5 bases and 1 base, there was a span of 6 bases. Germline V gene lookup returns CDR1 SGHRS and CDR2 YFSETQ. The CDR3 is 12 residues long. The CDR3 nucleotides read TGCGCCAGCAGGGCTTCGAACACTGAAGCTTTCTTT. This sequence encodes CASRASNTEAFF.

V usage is TRBV29-1 and J usage is TRBJ2-5; the match to TRBD2 covers 8 bases. This CDR3 contains 16 residues. The junction had 10 bases not matched to a gene; V was cut back by 0 bases and J by 4 bases. Germline lookup yields CDR1 SQVTM and CDR2 ANQGSEA. Here the CDR3 reads CSVEEWWRGDVETQYF. In DNA, the CDR3 is TGCAGCGTTGAAGAGTGGTGGCGGGGGGACGTAGAGACCCAGTACTTC.

This chain joins TRBV6-5 and TRBJ2-1, with a weak D call TRBD1 (5 bases). CDR3 length: 14 residues. Germline V gene lookup returns CDR1 MNHEY and CDR2 SVGAGI. The germline V and J ends were trimmed by 5 bases and 5 bases, with 13 bases remaining between them. CDR3 protein: CASSRSTANNEQFF. The CDR3 DNA is TGTGCCAGCAGTCGATCGACAGCAAACAATGAGCAGTTCTTC.

V is TRBV7-8 and J is TRBJ1-2; D call uncertain. Trimming stripped 2 bases from V and 2 bases from J, with 9 bases between. CDR3 length: 14 amino acids. The germline gives CDR1 SGHVS, CDR2 FQNEAQ. The CDR3 loop reads CASSLRQLNYGYTF. CDR3 DNA sequence: TGTGCCAGCAGCTTAAGACAACTCAACTATGGCTACACCTTC.

This clone was counted a few times. The germline gene is not matched at one end of the junction; a read error may be the cause. V usage is TRBV30 and J usage is TRBJ1-4; tentative D call: TRBD1 (5 bases). The CDR3 runs 16 residues. CDR1 and CDR2 from the germline V gene are GTSNPN and SVGIG (reference sequence). The CDR3 sequence is CAWSVSMVRQISETHF. The CDR3 nucleotides are TGTGCCTGGAGTGTATCGATGGTGAGACAGATTTCGGAAACCCATTTT. Supplemented by reference TRBV30 and TRBJ1-4, the full variable domain reads SQTIHQWPATLVQPVGSPLSLECTVEGTSNPNLYWYRQAAGRGLQLLFYSVGIGQISSEVPQNLSASRPQDRQFILSSKKLLLSDSGFYLCAWSVSMVRQISETHFGSGTQLSVL.

This chain connects TRBV6-5 to TRBJ1-2; 7 positions match TRBD1. Germline loops: CDR1 MNHEY, CDR2 SVGAGI. This CDR3 contains 12 residues. After removal of 5 bases from V and 4 bases from J, the junction contained 1 base not matched to a gene. The CDR3 DNA reads TGTGCCAGCAGTAGGGGGCCCTATGGCTACACCTTC. It encodes CASSRGPYGYTF.

The chain couples TRBV9 to TRBJ1-6, with D tentatively TRBD1 (5 bases). CDR1 and CDR2 (germline): SGDLS, YYNGEE. Trimming stripped 0 bases from V and 0 bases from J, with 10 bases between. The CDR3 covers 17 residues. As DNA, the CDR3 is TGTGCCAGCAGCGTAGAGCAGGGAAGCTCCTATAATTCACCCCTCCACTTT. It specifies CASSVEQGSSYNSPLHF.

CDR3: CASSEGQGGAGTQYF. The DNA of the CDR3 is TGTGCCAGCAGTGAAGGGCAAGGGGGGGCAGGTACGCAGTATTTT. This sequence joins TRBV6-1 and TRBJ2-3, with D possibly matching TRBD2 (7 bases). The CDR3 has 15 amino acids. Trimming took off 1 base at V and 8 bases at J, with 16 bases between the two ends. Germline V gives CDR1 MNHNS, CDR2 SASEGT.

The rearrangement uses TRBV2 and TRBJ2-7; D unresolved. Germline V gives CDR1 SNHLY, CDR2 FYNNEI. The CDR3 loop spans 14 amino acids. Trimming left V 8 bases short and J 1 base short, with 15 bases between. Here the CDR3 DNA reads TGTGCCAGCGGCCAAGGCGGTGGTTCCTACGAGCAGTACTTC. Its translation is CASGQGGGSYEQYF.

This clone was seen more than once but under ten times. The CDR3 nucleotides read TGTGCCAGCAGTTTATCTCCCTACGAGCAGTACTTC. It yields the protein CASSLSPYEQYF. This chain connects TRBV28 to TRBJ2-7, with D uncertain. V lost 1 base and J 2 bases, leaving 3 bases between the germline ends. Per the germline V gene, CDR1 is MDHEN and CDR2 is SYDVKM. The CDR3 covers 12 residues.

The chain is built from TRBV5-1 and TRBJ2-3; 8 bases agree with TRBD1. Germline V gene lookup returns CDR1 SGHRS and CDR2 YFSETQ. V dropped 2 bases and J dropped 7; count of bases not matched to a gene: 6. The CDR3 length is 14 residues. Written as DNA, the CDR3 is TGCGCCAGCAGCTTATCAGGGGGCTTAAATACGCAGTATTTT. This translates into CASSLSGGLNTQYF.